This T cell receptor beta chain stems from a study of OX40 agonist ivuxolimab in advanced cancers. Looking at the study overall: Partial responses were achieved by three patients, of whom one had hepatocellular carcinoma and two had cutaneous melanoma. Broader study findings: Clonal expansion from baseline to week 6 occurred in both CD4+ and CD8+ T cells.

This CDR3 has 14 residues. Germline V lookup: CDR1 MDHEN, CDR2 SYDVKM. Trimming shortened V by 6 bases and J by 5 bases, and 16 bases separated the two germline ends. Assay used: immunoSEQ multiplex PCR; TCRdb lists only in-frame clones, some missing. The sample consists of tens of thousands of clones, approximately 90% of them appearing once. This clone was counted only a few times. The antigen is unknown. This TCR came from an adult with an advanced solid tumor such as melanoma, head and neck, liver or kidney cancer. The rearrangement joins TRBV28 to TRBJ1-1, with D possibly being TRBD1 (6 bases). The specimen comprised CD4+ or CD8+ T cells sorted from blood, sampled in a trial of the OX40 agonist ivuxolimab. CDR3: CASSLGGMRTEAFF. The CDR3 nucleotides read TGTGCCAGCAGCCTTGGGGGCATGCGGACTGAAGCTTTCTTT. The full variable domain, with the rest looked up from reference TRBV28 and TRBJ1-1, is DVKVTQSSRYLVKRTGEKVFLECVQDMDHENMFWYRQDPGLGLRLIYFSYDVKMKEKGDIPEGYSVSREKKERFSLILESASTNQTSMYLCASSLGGMRTEAFFGQGTRLTVV.